The rows below give T cell receptor beta chains drawn from one sample of a study of CD8 T cells in Susac syndrome. MiXCR, applied by TCRdb to the immunoSEQ multiplex PCR reads, yields one record per CDR3 protein. The table shows 150,000 to 200,000 distinct CDR3 sequences, with around 95% occurring only once. Sequencing was done on a sample of CD4+ T cells from PBMCs. All receptors derive from a human donor with Susac syndrome. Both conserved end residues are part of each CDR3. Fields, in order: J gene, clone size, D gene, V gene, CDR3 protein, CDR3 DNA. The D gene is left open where the match is weak. Clone sizes are given selectively: once, few, many, or a class where the clone is expanded.

j_call: TRBJ1-1; clone_size: -; d_call: -; v_call: TRBV12-3/TRBV12-4; cdr3_aa: CASSQKAPEAFF; cdr3_nt: TGTGCCAGCAGCCAGAAGGCCCCTGAAGCTTTCTTT
j_call: TRBJ2-5; clone_size: -; d_call: TRBD2; v_call: TRBV19; cdr3_aa: CASNPSGGAQGTQYF; cdr3_nt: TGTGCCAGCAACCCTAGCGGGGGGGCCCAGGGGACCCAGTACTTC
j_call: TRBJ2-1; clone_size: -; d_call: TRBD1; v_call: TRBV12-3/TRBV12-4; cdr3_aa: CASSYTGDHEQFF; cdr3_nt: TGTGCCAGCAGTTATACAGGGGACCATGAGCAGTTCTTC
j_call: TRBJ1-1; clone_size: -; d_call: TRBD1; v_call: TRBV20-1; cdr3_aa: CSADYRGRENTEAFF; cdr3_nt: TGCAGTGCGGATTACAGGGGGCGCGAGAACACTGAAGCTTTCTTT
j_call: TRBJ2-7; clone_size: -; d_call: -; v_call: TRBV3-1; cdr3_aa: CASSERTARDEQYF; cdr3_nt: TGTGCCAGCAGCGAAAGGACAGCTAGGGACGAGCAGTACTTC
j_call: TRBJ1-2; clone_size: -; d_call: -; v_call: TRBV6-1; cdr3_aa: CASSERGAINYGYTF; cdr3_nt: TGTGCCAGCAGTGAACGAGGGGCAATCAACTATGGCTACACCTTC
j_call: TRBJ2-7; clone_size: -; d_call: TRBD1; v_call: TRBV30; cdr3_aa: CAWTTGDYEQYF; cdr3_nt: TGTGCCTGGACTACAGGGGACTACGAGCAGTACTTC
j_call: TRBJ1-2; clone_size: -; d_call: TRBD1; v_call: TRBV18; cdr3_aa: CASSRDRTNYGYTF; cdr3_nt: TGTGCCAGCTCACGGGACAGAACTAACTATGGCTACACCTTC
j_call: TRBJ1-1; clone_size: once; d_call: TRBD1; v_call: TRBV12-5; cdr3_aa: CASGPLTGATEAFF; cdr3_nt: TGTGCTAGTGGTCCCCTGACAGGGGCCACTGAAGCTTTCTTT
j_call: TRBJ1-2; clone_size: -; d_call: TRBD1; v_call: TRBV5-1; cdr3_aa: CASSLGDRVGYTF; cdr3_nt: TGCGCCAGCAGCTTGGGAGACAGGGTTGGCTACACCTTC
j_call: TRBJ2-7; clone_size: -; d_call: TRBD2; v_call: TRBV30; cdr3_aa: CAWSTSGENEQYF; cdr3_nt: TGTGCCTGGAGCACTAGCGGGGAAAACGAGCAGTACTTC
j_call: TRBJ2-3; clone_size: -; d_call: -; v_call: TRBV6-6; cdr3_aa: CASSHRSSTDTQYF; cdr3_nt: TGTGCCAGCAGCCACCGCTCTAGCACAGATACGCAGTATTTT
j_call: TRBJ2-3; clone_size: -; d_call: -; v_call: TRBV5-4; cdr3_aa: CASSAGVRTDTQYF; cdr3_nt: TGTGCCAGCAGCGCCGGGGTCCGGACGGATACGCAGTATTTT
j_call: TRBJ2-7; clone_size: -; d_call: TRBD2; v_call: TRBV30; cdr3_aa: CAWSSTSGGYEQYF; cdr3_nt: TGTGCCTGGAGCTCGACTAGCGGGGGCTACGAGCAGTACTTC
j_call: TRBJ2-3; clone_size: few; d_call: TRBD2; v_call: TRBV20-1; cdr3_aa: CSARVGGTDTQYF; cdr3_nt: TGCAGTGCTAGAGTCGGGGGGACAGATACGCAGTATTTT
j_call: TRBJ1-4; clone_size: -; d_call: -; v_call: TRBV29-1; cdr3_aa: CSVVESLGGEKLFF; cdr3_nt: TGCAGCGTCGTCGAGAGTCTTGGGGGTGAAAAACTGTTTTTT
j_call: TRBJ2-2; clone_size: -; d_call: TRBD1; v_call: TRBV5-1; cdr3_aa: CASSGDRTTNTGELFF; cdr3_nt: TGCGCCAGCAGCGGGGACAGGACAACGAACACCGGGGAGCTGTTTTTT
j_call: TRBJ1-2; clone_size: -; d_call: -; v_call: TRBV4-2; cdr3_aa: CASTSGANYGYTF; cdr3_nt: TGTGCCAGCACCTCAGGAGCTAACTATGGCTACACCTTC
j_call: TRBJ1-2; clone_size: -; d_call: -; v_call: TRBV15; cdr3_aa: CATSRDGSSYGYTF; cdr3_nt: TGTGCCACCAGCAGAGATGGTAGTAGTTATGGCTACACCTTC
j_call: TRBJ2-7; clone_size: -; d_call: -; v_call: TRBV20-1; cdr3_aa: CSAIEGRGYYEQYF; cdr3_nt: TGCAGTGCGATCGAGGGGCGGGGCTACTACGAGCAGTACTTC
j_call: TRBJ1-6; clone_size: -; d_call: -; v_call: TRBV24-1; cdr3_aa: CATSVPGPCGNSPLHF; cdr3_nt: TGTGCCACCAGTGTTCCAGGGCCATGCGGAAATTCACCCCTCCACTTT
j_call: TRBJ1-1; clone_size: -; d_call: TRBD1; v_call: TRBV2; cdr3_aa: CASKGQVLTEAFF; cdr3_nt: TGTGCCAGCAAGGGACAGGTCTTGACTGAAGCTTTCTTT
j_call: TRBJ2-7; clone_size: -; d_call: TRBD1; v_call: TRBV6-1; cdr3_aa: CASSEASGTGLYEQYF; cdr3_nt: TGTGCCAGCAGTGAAGCCTCCGGGACAGGGCTCTACGAGCAGTACTTC
j_call: TRBJ2-3; clone_size: once; d_call: TRBD2; v_call: TRBV5-6; cdr3_aa: CASSLPLAGAGDTQYF; cdr3_nt: TGTGCCAGCAGCTTGCCGTTAGCGGGGGCAGGGGATACGCAGTATTTT
j_call: TRBJ1-5; clone_size: few; d_call: -; v_call: TRBV12-3/TRBV12-4; cdr3_aa: CASSRGEGNQPQHF; cdr3_nt: TGTGCCAGCAGCCGCGGGGAGGGTAATCAGCCCCAGCATTTT
j_call: TRBJ1-1; clone_size: -; d_call: TRBD1; v_call: TRBV4-3; cdr3_aa: CASSQDPLDRVNTEAFF; cdr3_nt: TGCGCCAGCAGCCAAGATCCCCTCGACAGGGTTAACACTGAAGCTTTCTTT